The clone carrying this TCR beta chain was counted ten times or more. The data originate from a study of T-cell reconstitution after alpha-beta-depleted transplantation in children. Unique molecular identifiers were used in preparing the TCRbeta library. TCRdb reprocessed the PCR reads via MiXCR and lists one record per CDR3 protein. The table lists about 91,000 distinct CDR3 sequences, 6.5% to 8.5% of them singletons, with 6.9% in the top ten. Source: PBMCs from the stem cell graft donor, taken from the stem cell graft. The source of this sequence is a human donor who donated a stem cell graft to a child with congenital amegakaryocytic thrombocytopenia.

This chain's CDR3 is CASSRMGGRETQYF. CDR3 in DNA: TGTGCCAGCAGCCGGATGGGAGGCCGGGAGACCCAGTACTTC. The chain has TRBV5-6 and TRBJ2-5, with D possibly being TRBD2 (6 bases). Germline V CDR1 and CDR2: SGHDT, YYEEEE. This CDR3 region has 14 residues. V dropped 4 bases and J dropped 5 bases, with 15 bases sitting between them.